Listed below are T cell receptor beta chains from one sample, sequenced in a study of cytomegalovirus exposure and HLA in healthy donors. Repertoires were generated with immunoSEQ multiplex PCR, while TCRdb's copy carries only in-frame clones and drops some. The sample holds about 130,000 clones, over 70% seen once. The sequenced material came from PBMCs. The receptors originated from a man between 18 and 35 years old in good health and CMV-seropositive. Each CDR3 is given with its conserved first and last residue. D genes are given only for firm matches. For some rows the clone size is stated as once, few or many, or as a class when expanded; others skip it.

CASSRTGSNGNTIYF	TGTGCCAGCAGCCGGACAGGGTCGAATGGAAACACCATATATTTT	TRBD1	.	TRBV2	TRBJ1-3
CASTNTGTAMRGYTF	TGTGCCAGCACCAATACCGGGACTGCTATGAGGGGCTACACCTTC	.	.	TRBV2	TRBJ1-2
CANGTSGSSSYNEQFF	TGCGCCAATGGGACTAGCGGGAGTTCATCCTACAATGAGCAGTTCTTC	TRBD2	.	TRBV10-2	TRBJ2-1
CASSLAGQGGREQYF	TGTGCCAGCAGCTTGGCCGGACAGGGGGGGCGCGAGCAGTACTTC	TRBD1	few	TRBV5-6	TRBJ2-7
CASSSTTEDYSNQPQHF	TGTGCCAGCAGCTCGACGACAGAGGATTATAGCAATCAGCCCCAGCATTTT	.	.	TRBV11-2	TRBJ1-5
CASSLGARGNSPLHF	TGCGCCAGCAGCTTGGGGGCCAGGGGTAATTCACCCCTCCACTTT	.	.	TRBV5-1	TRBJ1-6
CASSLGQVYEQYF	TGTGCCAGCAGTTTAGGACAGGTCTACGAGCAGTACTTC	TRBD1	.	TRBV6-5	TRBJ2-7
CASSQDGAASYGYTF	TGCGCCAGCAGCCAAGATGGGGCAGCCTCTTATGGCTACACCTTC	.	.	TRBV4-3	TRBJ1-2
CASSLVQNRGREAFF	TGTGCCAGCAGCTTGGTACAAAACAGGGGGAGAGAAGCTTTCTTT	TRBD1	.	TRBV5-6	TRBJ1-1
CASSPKVGDQPQHF	TGTGCCAGCAGCCCAAAGGTGGGAGATCAGCCCCAGCATTTT	.	.	TRBV7-2	TRBJ1-5